This TCR beta chain was documented in a study of cytomegalovirus exposure and HLA in healthy donors. Overall study: Of some 410 genotyped donors, more than 75% grouped in the Caucasian-associated ancestry cluster. Regarding the study as a whole: TCR beta sequences reportedly predicted the HLA-A and HLA-B alleles of most subjects accurately. The dataset shows that most TCR sequences were rare, while some public TCRs occurred in many donors. Common viral pathogens were later found to be apparently linked to several of the most significant clusters.

Germline CDR1 reads SGHRS; CDR2 reads YFSETQ. CDR3 length: 13 residues. Trimming shortened V by 4 bases and J by 7 bases, and 15 bases separated the two germline ends. Researchers ran the PCR with 60 Vbeta and 13 Jbeta primers. Assay: immunoSEQ multiplex PCR; the TCRdb copy retains only in-frame clones and omits some. Here the sample spans about 200,000 clones, around three quarters being singletons. A note on this clone: Its target is unknown.

This TCR was sampled from a man aged 30 to 39 in good health and CMV-seronegative. The chain joins TRBV5-1 to TRBJ2-7, with D perhaps TRBD1 (5 bases). The sequenced sample was PBMCs. CDR3 DNA: TGCGCCAGCAGCACCCTCAGGGTTGGGGAGCAGTACTTC. Translation gives CASSTLRVGEQYF.